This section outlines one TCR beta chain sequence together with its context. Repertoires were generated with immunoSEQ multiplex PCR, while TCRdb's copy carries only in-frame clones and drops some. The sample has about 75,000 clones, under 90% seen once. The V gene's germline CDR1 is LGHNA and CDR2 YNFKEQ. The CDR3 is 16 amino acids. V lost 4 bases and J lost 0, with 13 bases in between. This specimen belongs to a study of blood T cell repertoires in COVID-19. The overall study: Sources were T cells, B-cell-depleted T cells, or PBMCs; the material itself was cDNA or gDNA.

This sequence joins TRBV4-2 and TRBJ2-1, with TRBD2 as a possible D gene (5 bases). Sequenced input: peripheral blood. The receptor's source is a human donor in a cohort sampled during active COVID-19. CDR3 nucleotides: TGTGCCAGCAGCCCCGAGGGAGAGAGCTCCTACAATGAGCAGTTCTTC. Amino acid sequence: CASSPEGESSYNEQFF.